Below are 20 T cell receptor beta chains sequenced from a single sample in a study of Ad26.COV2.S vaccination and SARS-CoV-2 variants. Sequencing used immunoSEQ multiplex PCR; TCRdb keeps in-frame clones, though not all of them. The table shows approximately 150,000 clones, with about nine tenths occurring only once. The specimen comprised peripheral blood, sampled after recovery from COVID-19. These receptors all stem from a human donor who had recovered from COVID-19.

This clone appeared a single time. The chain carries TRBV6-5 and TRBJ2-3; D assignment may be TRBD1 or TRBD2 (5 bases each). Trimming shortened V by 6 bases and J by 3 bases, and 13 bases separated the two germline ends. This CDR3 is 14 amino acids long. In germline, CDR1 is MNHEY, CDR2 SVGAGI. CDR3 nucleotides: TGTGCCAGCAGCCTGGGACCGGAGACAGATACGCAGTATTTT. It yields the protein CASSLGPETDTQYF.

The rearrangement uses TRBV6-6 and TRBJ1-1, with D possibly matching TRBD1 (5 bases). CDR1 and CDR2 (germline): MNHNY, SVGAGI (reference sequence). The CDR3 spans 14 residues. V gave up 11 bases and J gave up 1 base, with 17 bases separating them. The CDR3 DNA reads as TGTGCCGAATCACTAACCGGGGGGAACACTGAAGCTTTCTTT. Its translation: CAESLTGGNTEAFF.

The J gene is TRBJ2-6, the V gene TRBV5-5; maybe TRBD2 (7 bases). The length of the CDR3 is 20 residues. V lost 1 base, J lost 2 bases, and 22 bases lay in between. CDR1 is SGHKS, CDR2 YYEKEE, per germline (reference sequence). The CDR3 DNA reads as TGTGCCAGCAGCTTGAAGGGGGGGTTAACTCTCTCTGCTGGGGCCAACGTCCTGACTTTC. Its translation: CASSLKGGLTLSAGANVLTF.

V gene TRBV24-1 combines with J gene TRBJ2-5; 7 bases line up with TRBD1. Looked up from germline, CDR1 is KGHDR and CDR2 is SFDVKD. The CDR3 covers 15 residues. V trimming: 0 bases; J trimming: 3 bases; junction bases outside the gene matches: 3. The CDR3 DNA is TGTGCCACCAGTGATTTGCGACAGGGCAAAGAGACCCAGTACTTC. This encodes CATSDLRQGKETQYF.

The chain combines TRBV5-4 with TRBJ2-2; D possibly corresponds to TRBD1 (6 bases). Germline-derived CDR1 and CDR2 are SGHNT and YYREEE (reference sequence). The CDR3 loop spans 14 amino acids. V shed 4 bases and J shed 3 bases, with 10 bases lying between them. The CDR3 loop reads CASSGRTDTGELFF. The DNA of the CDR3 is TGTGCCAGCAGCGGTCGGACAGACACCGGGGAGCTGTTTTTT.

The chain recombines TRBV6-5 with TRBJ2-5; no firm D call. V was cut by 0 bases and J by 5 bases, with 4 bases left in between. Germline CDR1 is MNHEY and CDR2 is SVGAGI. CDR3 length: 12 amino acids. The CDR3 region is CASSYSRETQYF. The CDR3 region has the DNA TGTGCCAGCAGTTACTCACGGGAGACCCAGTACTTC.

This CDR3 reads CASSLRSGGANVLTF. For the CDR3, the DNA is TGCGCCAGCAGCCTCCGATCCGGAGGGGCCAACGTCCTGACTTTC. This chain connects TRBV5-1 to TRBJ2-6; D is uncertain. This CDR3 comprises 15 residues. In germline, CDR1 is SGHRS, CDR2 YFSETQ. Trimming removed 4 bases from V and 4 bases from J, with 12 bases in between.

This clone was picked up a small number of times. CDR3 sequence reads: CASSWRTSGWNTGELFF. CDR3 nucleotides: TGTGCCAGCTCTTGGAGGACTAGCGGGTGGAACACCGGGGAGCTGTTTTTT. J is TRBJ2-2 and V is TRBV18, with 11 bases lining up with TRBD2. The CDR3 runs 17 residues. Germline-derived CDR1 and CDR2 are KGHSH and LQKENI. The V segment lost 6 bases and the J segment 1 base; nucleotides outside the gene matches: 7. The complete variable domain, with remaining parts taken from reference TRBV18 and TRBJ2-2, reads NAGVMQNPRHLVRRRGQEARLRCSPMKGHSHVYWYRQLPEEGLKFMVYLQKENIIDESGMPKERFSAEFPKEGPSILRIQQVVRGDSAAYFCASSWRTSGWNTGELFFGEGSRLTVL.

For the CDR3, the DNA is TGTGCCAGCAGTTGGAGGGGTAACTACGAGCAGTACTTC. Its translation: CASSWRGNYEQYF. The chain uses TRBV28 and TRBJ2-7, with D possibly matching TRBD2 (6 bases). CDR3 size: 13 residues. CDR1 and CDR2 (germline): MDHEN, SYDVKM. The ends were cut back, 4 bases at V and 3 bases at J, with 10 bases in the middle.

This chain uses TRBV5-1 with TRBJ1-1, with D possibly being TRBD1 (5 bases). There are 14 residues in the CDR3. Trimming stripped 3 bases from V and 1 base from J, with 10 bases between. Germline V gives CDR1 SGHRS, CDR2 YFSETQ. CDR3 sequence (DNA): TGCGCCAGCAGCTCTGAGGGGAGGAACACTGAAGCTTTCTTT. It translates to CASSSEGRNTEAFF. Full variable domain (outside the CDR3, taken from reference TRBV5-1 and TRBJ1-1): KAGVTQTPRYLIKTRGQQVTLSCSPISGHRSVSWYQQTPGQGLQFLFEYFSETQRNKGNFPGRFSGRQFSNSRSEMNVSTLELGDSALYLCASSSEGRNTEAFFGQGTRLTVV.

The V and J genes are TRBV2 and TRBJ2-7; no clear D gene. V dropped 5 bases and J dropped 1 base, with 12 bases sitting between them. CDR3 length equals 14 residues. Germline values: CDR1 SNHLY, CDR2 FYNNEI. This CDR3 is CASSLSLASYEQYF. For the CDR3, the DNA is TGTGCCAGCAGTCTTAGCTTGGCTTCCTACGAGCAGTACTTC.

This chain connects TRBV5-1 to TRBJ1-1; 8 positions agree with TRBD1. The V gene's germline CDR1 is SGHRS and CDR2 YFSETQ. The CDR3 length is 14 residues. Germline trimming cut 3 bases from V and 1 base from J; bases unmatched to any gene: 2. DNA of the CDR3: TGCGCCAGCAGCTGGGGACAGGCGAACACTGAAGCTTTCTTT. This translates into CASSWGQANTEAFF. Using reference TRBV5-1 and TRBJ1-1 for the parts outside the CDR3, the full variable domain is KAGVTQTPRYLIKTRGQQVTLSCSPISGHRSVSWYQQTPGQGLQFLFEYFSETQRNKGNFPGRFSGRQFSNSRSEMNVSTLELGDSALYLCASSWGQANTEAFFGQGTRLTVV.

This chain joins TRBV30 and TRBJ1-1; D not certain. V dropped 0 bases and J dropped 0 bases, with 5 bases sitting between them. Germline CDR1 is GTSNPN and CDR2 is SVGIG (reference sequence). This CDR3 comprises 13 residues. CDR3 amino acids: CAWSVKVNTEAFF. CDR3 sequence (DNA): TGTGCCTGGAGTGTAAAAGTGAACACTGAAGCTTTCTTT.

The V call is TRBV25-1, the J call TRBJ2-2, with D possibly being TRBD1 or TRBD2 (6 bases each). This CDR3 comprises 15 residues. V lost 5 bases and J lost 0, with 10 bases in between. Per germline, CDR1 MGHDK and CDR2 SYGVNS. CDR3 sequence: CASSPGGSNTGELFF. The DNA of the CDR3 is TGTGCCAGCAGTCCCGGGGGCTCGAACACCGGGGAGCTGTTTTTT.

In nucleotides, the CDR3 is TGTGCCAGCAGTTTAGCCCGAGGGGATGGCTACACCTTC. It codes for CASSLARGDGYTF. The chain is built from TRBV12-3 or TRBV12-4 and TRBJ1-2; D perhaps matches TRBD1 (5 bases). Trimming took off 0 bases at V and 6 bases at J, with 8 bases between the two ends. The length of the CDR3 is 13 residues.

V is TRBV3-1 (or the pseudogene TRBV3-2) and J is TRBJ1-2; no firm D call. CDR1 is LGHDT and CDR2 is YNNKEL in the germline V gene (reference sequence). CDR3 length: 15 residues. V was cut by 0 bases and J by 2 bases, with 10 bases left in between. The CDR3 bases are TGTGCCAGCAGCCAAGAGTCACGCCTGAACTATGGCTACACCTTC. It encodes CASSQESRLNYGYTF.

This clone has only one observation. V is TRBV14 and J is TRBJ2-3; D gene unclear. Deletions cut 2 bases from V and 0 bases from J, with 9 bases between. CDR3 size: 15 residues. CDR1 SGHDN and CDR2 FVKESK come from the germline V gene. The CDR3 DNA reads as TGTGCCAGCAGCCAACAAGTCACTAGCACAGATACGCAGTATTTT. It specifies CASSQQVTSTDTQYF.

This clone is a singleton in its sample. The V gene is TRBV9, the J gene TRBJ2-1; D call uncertain. Per the germline V gene, CDR1 is SGDLS and CDR2 is YYNGEE. The length of the CDR3 is 12 residues. Trimming took off 1 base at V and 4 bases at J, with 3 bases between the two ends. CDR3 amino acids: CASSVSYNEQFF. CDR3 in DNA: TGTGCCAGCAGCGTATCTTACAATGAGCAGTTCTTC.

The chain employs TRBV5-6 and TRBJ1-6; tentatively, D is TRBD1 (5 bases). V dropped 0 bases and J dropped 8 bases, with 12 bases sitting between them. Germline-derived CDR1 and CDR2 are SGHDT and YYEEEE. This CDR3 spans 15 amino acids. CDR3 in DNA: TGTGCCAGCAGCTTGGAGGCCAGGGCTGATTCACCCCTCCACTTT. Protein: CASSLEARADSPLHF.

This clone was seen a few times. This chain joins TRBV10-1 and TRBJ2-5; D might be TRBD1 (6 bases). CDR1 is WNHNN and CDR2 is SYGVQD in the germline V gene (reference sequence). Trimming cost V 5 bases and J 3 bases, with 10 bases left between them. CDR3 length equals 13 residues. The CDR3 nucleotides are TGCGCCAGCAGTTCAGGGGCTAAAGAGACCCAGTACTTC. Its protein is CASSSGAKETQYF.